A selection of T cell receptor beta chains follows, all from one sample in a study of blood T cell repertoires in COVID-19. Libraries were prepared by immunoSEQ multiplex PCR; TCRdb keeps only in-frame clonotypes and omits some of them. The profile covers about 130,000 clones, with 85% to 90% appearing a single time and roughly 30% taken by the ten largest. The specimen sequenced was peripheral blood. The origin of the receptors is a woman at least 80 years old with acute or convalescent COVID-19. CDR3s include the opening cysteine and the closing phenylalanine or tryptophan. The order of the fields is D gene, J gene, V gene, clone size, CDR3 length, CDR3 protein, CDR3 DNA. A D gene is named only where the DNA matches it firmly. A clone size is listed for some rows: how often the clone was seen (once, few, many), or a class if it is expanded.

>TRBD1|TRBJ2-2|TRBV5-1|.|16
CASSLDRTGGTGELFF
TGCGCCAGCAGCTTGGACAGGACAGGGGGCACCGGGGAGCTGTTTTTT
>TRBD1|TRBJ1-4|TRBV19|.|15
CASSIKGQGGEKLFF
TGTGCCAGTAGTATAAAGGGACAGGGAGGCGAAAAACTGTTTTTT
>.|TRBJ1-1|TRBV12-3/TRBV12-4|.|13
CASSLQSNTEAFF
TGTGCCAGCAGTTTACAGTCTAACACTGAAGCTTTCTTT
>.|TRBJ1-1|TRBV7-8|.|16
CASSLAWYRAGTEAFF
TGTGCCAGCAGCTTAGCTTGGTACAGGGCTGGCACTGAAGCTTTCTTT
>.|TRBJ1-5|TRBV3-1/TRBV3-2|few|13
CASSLGGYQPQHF
TGTGCCAGCAGCCTCGGGGGATACCAGCCCCAGCATTTT
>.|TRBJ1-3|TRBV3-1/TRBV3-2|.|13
CASSQDTTVAIYF
TGTGCCAGCAGCCAAGATACTACGGTGGCCATATATTTT
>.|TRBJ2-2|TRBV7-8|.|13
CASSLEGPGELFF
TGTGCCAGCAGCTTAGAGGGGCCCGGGGAGCTGTTTTTT
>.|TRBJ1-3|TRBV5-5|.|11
CASSIGDTIYF
TGTGCCAGCAGCATCGGTGACACCATATATTTT
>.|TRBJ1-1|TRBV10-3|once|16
CAISEYEGIRYTEAFF
TGTGCCATCAGTGAGTACGAGGGAATTCGGTACACTGAAGCTTTCTTT
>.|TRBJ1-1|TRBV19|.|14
CASSGGVFGTEAFF
TGTGCCAGTAGCGGGGGGGTTTTTGGCACTGAAGCTTTCTTT
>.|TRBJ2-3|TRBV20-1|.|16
CSASRAPAGLQDTQYF
TGCAGTGCTAGTAGGGCCCCCGCGGGGCTACAGGATACGCAGTATTTT
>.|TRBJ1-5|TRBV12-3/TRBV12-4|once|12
CASTYRNQPQHF
TGTGCCAGCACCTACAGAAATCAGCCCCAGCATTTT
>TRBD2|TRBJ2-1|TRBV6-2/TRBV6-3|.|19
CASSYELAGKLSSYNEQFF
TGTGCCAGCAGTTACGAGCTAGCGGGGAAACTAAGCTCCTACAATGAGCAGTTCTTC
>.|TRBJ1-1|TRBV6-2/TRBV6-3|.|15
CASSYSITGGTEAFF
TGTGCCAGCAGTTACTCGATCACGGGGGGCACTGAAGCTTTCTTT
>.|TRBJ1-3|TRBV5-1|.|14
CASSEQSSGNTIYF
TGCGCCAGCAGCGAACAAAGCTCTGGAAACACCATATATTTT
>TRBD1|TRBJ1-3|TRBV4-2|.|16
CASSQETGQGLNTIYF
TGTGCCAGCAGCCAAGAAACGGGACAGGGGTTAAACACCATATATTTT
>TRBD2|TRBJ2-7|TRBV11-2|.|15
CASSRTDSGSYEQYF
TGTGCCAGCAGCCGGACCGATAGCGGGTCCTACGAGCAGTACTTC